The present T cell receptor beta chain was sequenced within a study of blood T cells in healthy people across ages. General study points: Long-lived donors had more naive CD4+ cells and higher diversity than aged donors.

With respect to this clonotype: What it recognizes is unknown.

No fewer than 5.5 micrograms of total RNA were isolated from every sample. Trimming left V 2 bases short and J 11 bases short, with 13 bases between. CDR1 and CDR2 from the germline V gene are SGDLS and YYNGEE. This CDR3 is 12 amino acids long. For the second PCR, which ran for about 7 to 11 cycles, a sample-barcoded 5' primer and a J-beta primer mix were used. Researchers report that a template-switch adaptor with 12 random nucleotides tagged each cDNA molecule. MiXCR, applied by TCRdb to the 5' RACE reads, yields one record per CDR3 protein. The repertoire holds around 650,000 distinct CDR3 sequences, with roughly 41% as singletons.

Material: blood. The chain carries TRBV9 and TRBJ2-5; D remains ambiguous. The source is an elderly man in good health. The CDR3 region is CASSVNGFEQYF. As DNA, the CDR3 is TGTGCCAGCAGCGTTAACGGGTTTGAGCAGTACTTC.